Detailed here is one TCR beta chain. Its antigen is still unknown. The CDR3 is made up of 19 amino acids. V was trimmed by 5 bases and J by 0 bases, leaving 23 bases between them. Germline-derived CDR1 and CDR2 are MDHEN and SYDVKM. The data stem from a study of shared clonotypes between healthy human individuals. The assay was immunoSEQ multiplex PCR, and TCRdb's table has in-frame clones only and misses some. The sample lists approximately 940,000 clones, around 80% occurring once. Notes on the study in general: It was observed that roughly 5.4% of naive CD4 clonotypes were shared across several donors.

Sequencing used memory CD4+ T cells sorted from blood. Specified subset: CD45RA-negative fraction. The origin of this receptor is a man aged 18-30 years in good health. This sequence joins TRBV28 and TRBJ1-5, with D maybe TRBD1 (6 bases). CDR3 in amino acids: CASSPIQGKLPYSNQPQHF. The CDR3 DNA reads TGTGCCAGCAGTCCAATCCAGGGGAAGCTCCCTTATAGCAATCAGCCCCAGCATTTT.